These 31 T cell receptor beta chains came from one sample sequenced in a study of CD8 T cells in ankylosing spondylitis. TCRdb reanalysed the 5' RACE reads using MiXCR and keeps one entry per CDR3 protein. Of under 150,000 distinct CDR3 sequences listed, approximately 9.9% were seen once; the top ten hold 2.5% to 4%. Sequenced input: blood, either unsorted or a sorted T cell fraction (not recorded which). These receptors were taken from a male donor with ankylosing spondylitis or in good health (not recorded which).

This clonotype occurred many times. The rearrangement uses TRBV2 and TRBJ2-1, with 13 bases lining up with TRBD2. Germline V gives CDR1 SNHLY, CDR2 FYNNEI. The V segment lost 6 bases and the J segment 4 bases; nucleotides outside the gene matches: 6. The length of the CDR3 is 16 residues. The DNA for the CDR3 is TGTGCCAGCAGGCAAGGACTAGCGGGAGTTTACAATGAGCAGTTCTTC. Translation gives CASRQGLAGVYNEQFF.

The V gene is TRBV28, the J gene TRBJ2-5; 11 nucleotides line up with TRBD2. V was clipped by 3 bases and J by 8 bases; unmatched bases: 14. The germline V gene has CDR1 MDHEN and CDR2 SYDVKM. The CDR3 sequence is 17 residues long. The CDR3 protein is CASSFTGTSGIGYTQYF. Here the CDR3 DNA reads TGTGCCAGCAGTTTCACCGGGACTAGCGGAATTGGGTACACCCAGTACTTC.

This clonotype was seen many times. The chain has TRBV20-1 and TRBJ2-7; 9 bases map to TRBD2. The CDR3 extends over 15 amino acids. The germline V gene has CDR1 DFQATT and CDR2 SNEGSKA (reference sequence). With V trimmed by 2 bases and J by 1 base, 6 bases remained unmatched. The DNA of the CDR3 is TGCAGTGCTAGAAACCTAGCGGGAAAGTCCTACGAGCAGTACTTC. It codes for CSARNLAGKSYEQYF.

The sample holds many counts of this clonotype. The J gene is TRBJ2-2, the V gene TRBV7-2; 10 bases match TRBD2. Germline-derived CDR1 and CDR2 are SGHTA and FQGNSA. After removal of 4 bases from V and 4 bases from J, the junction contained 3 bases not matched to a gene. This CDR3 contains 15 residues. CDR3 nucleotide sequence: TGTGCCAGCAGCTCTAGCGGGAGAACCACCGGGGAGCTGTTTTTT. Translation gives CASSSSGRTTGELFF.

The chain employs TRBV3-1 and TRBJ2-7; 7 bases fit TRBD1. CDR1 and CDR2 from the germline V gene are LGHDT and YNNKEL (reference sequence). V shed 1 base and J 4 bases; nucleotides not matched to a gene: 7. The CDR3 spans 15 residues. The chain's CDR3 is CASSQAMDRRYEQYF. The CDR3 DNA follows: TGTGCCAGCAGCCAAGCCATGGACAGGAGATACGAGCAGTACTTC.

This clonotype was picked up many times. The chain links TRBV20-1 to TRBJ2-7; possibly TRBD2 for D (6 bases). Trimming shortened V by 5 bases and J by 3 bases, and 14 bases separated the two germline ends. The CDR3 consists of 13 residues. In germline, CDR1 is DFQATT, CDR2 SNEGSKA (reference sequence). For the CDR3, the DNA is TGCAGTGCTCGCCAGGAGGGGATCTACGAGCAGTACTTC. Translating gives CSARQEGIYEQYF.

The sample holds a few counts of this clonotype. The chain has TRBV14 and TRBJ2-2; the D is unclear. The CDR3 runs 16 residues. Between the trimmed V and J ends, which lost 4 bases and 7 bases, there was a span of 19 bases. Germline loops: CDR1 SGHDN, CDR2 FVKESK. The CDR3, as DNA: TGTGCCAGCAGCCGCGGTGGGAACCCGTTAGGCGGGGAGCTGTTTTTT. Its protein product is CASSRGGNPLGGELFF.

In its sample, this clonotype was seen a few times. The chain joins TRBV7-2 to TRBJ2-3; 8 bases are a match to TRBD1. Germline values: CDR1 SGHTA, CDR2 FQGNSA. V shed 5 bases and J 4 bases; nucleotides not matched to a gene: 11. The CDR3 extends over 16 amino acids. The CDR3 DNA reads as TGTGCCAGCAGCCCTTCCGGGACAGGTGGCGCAGATACGCAGTATTTT. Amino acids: CASSPSGTGGADTQYF.

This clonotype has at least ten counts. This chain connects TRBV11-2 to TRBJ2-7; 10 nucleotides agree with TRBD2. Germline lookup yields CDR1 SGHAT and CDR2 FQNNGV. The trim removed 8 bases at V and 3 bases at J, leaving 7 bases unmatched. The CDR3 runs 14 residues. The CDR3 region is CASALAGGYYEQYF. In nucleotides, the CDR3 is TGTGCCAGCGCATTAGCGGGAGGTTACTACGAGCAGTACTTC.

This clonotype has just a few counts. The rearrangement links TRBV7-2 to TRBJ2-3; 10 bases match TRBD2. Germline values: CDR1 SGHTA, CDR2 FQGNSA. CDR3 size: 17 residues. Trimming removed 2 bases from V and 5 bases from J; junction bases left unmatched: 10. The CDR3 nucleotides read TGTGCCAGCAGCTTAAGGCTAGCGGGAGATGGTGGAGATACGCAGTATTTT. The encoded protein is CASSLRLAGDGGDTQYF.

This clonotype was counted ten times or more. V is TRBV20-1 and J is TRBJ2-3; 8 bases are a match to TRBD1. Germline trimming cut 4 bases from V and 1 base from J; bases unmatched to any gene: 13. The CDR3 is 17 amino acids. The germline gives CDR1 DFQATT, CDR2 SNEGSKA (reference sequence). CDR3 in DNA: TGCAGTGCTACGGGACAGGTTGAAACCAGGGGCACAGATACGCAGTATTTT. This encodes CSATGQVETRGTDTQYF.

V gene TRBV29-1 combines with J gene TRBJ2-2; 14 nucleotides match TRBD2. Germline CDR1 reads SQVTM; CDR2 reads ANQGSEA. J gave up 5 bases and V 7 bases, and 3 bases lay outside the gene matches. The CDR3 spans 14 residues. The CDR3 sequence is CSGRLAGGTGELFF. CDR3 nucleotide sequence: TGCAGCGGGAGACTAGCGGGAGGGACCGGGGAGCTGTTTTTT.

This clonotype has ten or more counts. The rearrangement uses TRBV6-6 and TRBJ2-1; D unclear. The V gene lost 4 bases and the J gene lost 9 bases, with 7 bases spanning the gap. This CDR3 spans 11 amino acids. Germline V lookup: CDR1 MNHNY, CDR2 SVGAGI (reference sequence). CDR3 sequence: CASSSRVEQFF. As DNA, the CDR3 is TGTGCCAGCAGTTCAAGGGTTGAGCAGTTCTTC.

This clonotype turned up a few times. This CDR3 is CACTSGRAGFEQFF. The CDR3 DNA sequence: TGTGCCTGTACTAGCGGGAGGGCCGGTTTTGAGCAGTTCTTC. J is TRBJ2-1 and V is TRBV30; 13 nucleotides match TRBD2. With V trimmed by 6 bases and J by 9 bases, 8 bases remained unmatched. The germline gives CDR1 GTSNPN, CDR2 SVGIG (reference sequence). CDR3 length equals 14 residues.

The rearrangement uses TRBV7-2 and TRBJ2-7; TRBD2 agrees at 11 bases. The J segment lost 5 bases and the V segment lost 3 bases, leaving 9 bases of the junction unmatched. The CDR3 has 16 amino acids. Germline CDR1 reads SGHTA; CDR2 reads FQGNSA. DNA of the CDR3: TGTGCCAGCAGCTTGGGACTAGCGGAGAGAATCAACGAGCAGTACTTC. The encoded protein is CASSLGLAERINEQYF.

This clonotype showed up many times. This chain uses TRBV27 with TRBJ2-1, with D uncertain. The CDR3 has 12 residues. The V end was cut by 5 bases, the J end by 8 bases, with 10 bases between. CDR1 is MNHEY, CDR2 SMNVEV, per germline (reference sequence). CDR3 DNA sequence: TGTGCCAGCAGTCCATACGGCGATGAGCAGTTCTTC. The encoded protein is CASSPYGDEQFF.

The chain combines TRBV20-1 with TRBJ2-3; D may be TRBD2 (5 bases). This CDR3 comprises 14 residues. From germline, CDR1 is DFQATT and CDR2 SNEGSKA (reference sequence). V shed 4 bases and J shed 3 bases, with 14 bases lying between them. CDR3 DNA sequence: TGCAGTGCTAAGGTCAGGACGGGGACAGATACGCAGTATTTT. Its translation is CSAKVRTGTDTQYF.

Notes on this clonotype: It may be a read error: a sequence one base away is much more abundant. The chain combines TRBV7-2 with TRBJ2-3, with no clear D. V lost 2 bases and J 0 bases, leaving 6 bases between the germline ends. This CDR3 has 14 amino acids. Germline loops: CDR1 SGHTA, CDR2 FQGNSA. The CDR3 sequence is CASSLHASTDTQYF. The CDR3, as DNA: TGTGCCAGCAGCTTACACGCTAGCACAGATACGCAGTATTTT. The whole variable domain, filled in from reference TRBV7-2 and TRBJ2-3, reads GAGVSQSPSNKVTEKGKDVELRCDPISGHTALYWYRQSLGQGLEFLIYFQGNSAPDKSGLPSDRFSAERTGGSVSTLTIQRTQQEDSAVYLCASSLHASTDTQYFGPGTRLTVL.

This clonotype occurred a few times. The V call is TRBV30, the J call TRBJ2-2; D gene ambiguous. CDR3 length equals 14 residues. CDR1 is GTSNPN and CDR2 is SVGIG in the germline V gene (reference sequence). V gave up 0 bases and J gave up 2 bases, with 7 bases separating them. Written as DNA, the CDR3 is TGTGCCTGGAGTGTTTCCGGCAACACCGGGGAGCTGTTTTTT. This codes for CAWSVSGNTGELFF.

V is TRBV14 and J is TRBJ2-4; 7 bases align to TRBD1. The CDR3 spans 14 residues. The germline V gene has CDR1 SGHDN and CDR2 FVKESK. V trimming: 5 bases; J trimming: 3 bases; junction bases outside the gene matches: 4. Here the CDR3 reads CASSFGTVKNIQYF. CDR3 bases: TGTGCCAGCAGCTTCGGGACAGTCAAAAACATTCAGTACTTC.

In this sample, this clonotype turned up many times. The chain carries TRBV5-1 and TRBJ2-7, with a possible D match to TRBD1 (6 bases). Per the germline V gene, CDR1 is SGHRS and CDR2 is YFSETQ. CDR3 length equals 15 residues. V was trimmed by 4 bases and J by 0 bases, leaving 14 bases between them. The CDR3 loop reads CASSPRTESSYEQYF. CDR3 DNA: TGCGCCAGCAGCCCGAGGACAGAGTCCTCCTACGAGCAGTACTTC.

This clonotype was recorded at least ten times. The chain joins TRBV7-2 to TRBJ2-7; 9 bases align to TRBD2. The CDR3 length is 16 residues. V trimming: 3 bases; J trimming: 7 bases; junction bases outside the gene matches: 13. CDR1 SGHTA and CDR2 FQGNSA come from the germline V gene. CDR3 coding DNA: TGTGCCAGCAGCTTCCCAGCTAGCGGGACCTACGGGGAGCAGTACTTC. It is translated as CASSFPASGTYGEQYF. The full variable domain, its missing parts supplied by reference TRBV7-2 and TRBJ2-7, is GAGVSQSPSNKVTEKGKDVELRCDPISGHTALYWYRQSLGQGLEFLIYFQGNSAPDKSGLPSDRFSAERTGGSVSTLTIQRTQQEDSAVYLCASSFPASGTYGEQYFGPGTRLTVT.

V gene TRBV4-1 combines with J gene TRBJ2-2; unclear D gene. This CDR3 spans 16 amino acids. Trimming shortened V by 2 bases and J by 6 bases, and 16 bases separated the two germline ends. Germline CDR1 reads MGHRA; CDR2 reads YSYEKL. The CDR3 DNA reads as TGCGCCAGCAGCCAACTCGAGTACGGGTCCCCCGGGGAGCTGTTTTTT. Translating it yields CASSQLEYGSPGELFF.

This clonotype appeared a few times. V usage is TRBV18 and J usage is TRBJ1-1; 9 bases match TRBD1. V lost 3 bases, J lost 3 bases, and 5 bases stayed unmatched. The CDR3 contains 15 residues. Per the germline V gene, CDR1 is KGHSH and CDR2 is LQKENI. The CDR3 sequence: CASSPWTGVDTEAFF. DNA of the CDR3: TGTGCCAGCTCACCGTGGACAGGGGTGGACACTGAAGCTTTCTTT. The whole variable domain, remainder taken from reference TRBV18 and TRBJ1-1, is NAGVMQNPRHLVRRRGQEARLRCSPMKGHSHVYWYRQLPEEGLKFMVYLQKENIIDESGMPKERFSAEFPKEGPSILRIQQVVRGDSAAYFCASSPWTGVDTEAFFGQGTRLTVV.

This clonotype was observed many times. The CDR3 DNA is TGTGCCAGCAGCTTATATTCTAGCGGGAGCATCTCTGGGGCCAACGTCCTGACTTTC. Encoded protein: CASSLYSSGSISGANVLTF. The chain joins TRBV11-2 to TRBJ2-6; the match to TRBD2 covers 10 bases. With 2 bases clipped from V and 0 bases from J, the junction kept 7 bases outside the gene matches. CDR1 and CDR2 (germline): SGHAT, FQNNGV. This CDR3 region has 19 residues.

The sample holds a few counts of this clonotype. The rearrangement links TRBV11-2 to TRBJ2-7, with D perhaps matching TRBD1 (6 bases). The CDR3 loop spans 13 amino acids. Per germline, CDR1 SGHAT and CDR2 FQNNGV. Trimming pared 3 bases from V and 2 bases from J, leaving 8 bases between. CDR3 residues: CASSFGQPYEQYF. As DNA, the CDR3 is TGTGCCAGCAGCTTCGGACAGCCCTACGAGCAGTACTTC.

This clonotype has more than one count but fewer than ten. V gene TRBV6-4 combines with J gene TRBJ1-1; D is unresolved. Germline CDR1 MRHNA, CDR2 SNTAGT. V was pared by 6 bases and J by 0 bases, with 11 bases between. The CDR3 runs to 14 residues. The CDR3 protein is CASRLNSMNTEAFF. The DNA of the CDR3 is TGTGCCAGCAGGCTTAACAGCATGAACACTGAAGCTTTCTTT.

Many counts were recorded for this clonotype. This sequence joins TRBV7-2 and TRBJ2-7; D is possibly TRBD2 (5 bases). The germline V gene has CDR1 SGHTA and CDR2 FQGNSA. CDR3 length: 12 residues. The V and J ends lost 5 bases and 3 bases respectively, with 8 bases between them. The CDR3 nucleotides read TGTGCCAGCAGCATTACTAGCTACGAGCAGTACTTC. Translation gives CASSITSYEQYF.

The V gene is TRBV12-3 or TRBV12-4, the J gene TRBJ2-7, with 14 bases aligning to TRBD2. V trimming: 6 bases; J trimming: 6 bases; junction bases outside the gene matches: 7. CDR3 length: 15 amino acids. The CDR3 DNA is TGTGCCAGCAGACGCGGGACTAGCGGGAGCACCGAGCAGTACTTC. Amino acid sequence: CASRRGTSGSTEQYF.

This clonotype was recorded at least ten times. The CDR3: CASSPGQGVSYEQYF. The DNA for the CDR3 is TGTGCCAGCAGCCCCGGACAGGGAGTAAGCTACGAGCAGTACTTC. The chain joins TRBV5-5 to TRBJ2-7, with TRBD1 matching 8 bases. J gave up 3 bases and V 4 bases, and 9 bases lay outside the gene matches. Germline loops: CDR1 SGHKS, CDR2 YYEKEE (reference sequence). This CDR3 is 15 amino acids long.

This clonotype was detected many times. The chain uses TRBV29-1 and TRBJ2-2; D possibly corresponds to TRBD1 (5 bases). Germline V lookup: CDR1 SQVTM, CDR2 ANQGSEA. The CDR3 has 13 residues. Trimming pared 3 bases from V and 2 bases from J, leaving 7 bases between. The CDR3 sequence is CSVDRDNTGELFF. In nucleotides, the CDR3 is TGCAGCGTTGACAGGGATAACACCGGGGAGCTGTTTTTT.